One sample yielded the 30 T cell receptor beta chains listed below, sequenced in a study of T cell changes during pregnancy in multiple sclerosis. Only in-frame clones appear in the TCRdb table, and some are missing; sequencing was by immunoSEQ multiplex PCR. The repertoire holds tens of thousands of clones, with 85% to 95% as singletons. The sequencing here drew on CD4+ T cells from peripheral blood mononuclear cells, taken in the third trimester of pregnancy. The receptors come from a female donor with multiple sclerosis, enrolled in a pregnancy study.

The CDR3 DNA sequence: TGTGCCAGTACCCATAGCGGGAGTACGAATGAGCAGTTCTTC. It codes for CASTHSGSTNEQFF. The chain uses TRBV19 and TRBJ2-1; 9 bases map to TRBD2. This CDR3 is built from 14 residues. Germline V CDR1 and CDR2: LNHDA, SQIVND (reference sequence). J was trimmed by 7 bases and V by 7 bases; bases with no gene match: 8.

Note on this clone: The identical CDR3 is also encoded by other nucleotide sequences in the sample. J is TRBJ2-7 and V is TRBV5-4, with 14 positions matching TRBD2. CDR1 SGHNT and CDR2 YYREEE come from the germline V gene (reference sequence). Unmatched junction bases numbered 5, after V lost 4 bases and J lost 5 bases. The CDR3 runs 15 residues. In DNA form, the CDR3 reads TGTGCCAGCAGCCTCGGACTAGCGGGAGGTAACGAGCAGTACTTC. It encodes CASSLGLAGGNEQYF.

This chain joins TRBV2 and TRBJ2-5; a weak D match, TRBD2 (6 bases). V gave up 6 bases and J gave up 2 bases, with 7 bases separating them. Germline CDR1 is SNHLY and CDR2 is FYNNEI. The CDR3 loop spans 12 amino acids. CDR3 DNA: TGTGCCAGCAGACTAGCTCAAGAGACCCAGTACTTC. Amino acid sequence: CASRLAQETQYF.

J is TRBJ2-3 and V is TRBV4-3; 7 bases fit TRBD1. The junction had 5 bases not matched to a gene; V was cut back by 1 base and J by 4 bases. Per germline, CDR1 LGHNA and CDR2 YSLEER. The CDR3 covers 15 residues. The CDR3 sequence is CASSQGGTGADTQYF. The CDR3 DNA is TGCGCCAGCAGCCAAGGAGGTACAGGGGCAGATACGCAGTATTTT.

The chain links TRBV7-2 to TRBJ2-7; 13 positions match TRBD2. V gave up 5 bases and J gave up 7 bases; unmatched junction bases: 8. The CDR3 totals 15 residues. Germline loops: CDR1 SGHTA, CDR2 FQGNSA. CDR3 in amino acids: CASSQQLAGGREQYF. CDR3 coding DNA: TGTGCCAGCAGCCAACAACTAGCGGGAGGGCGAGAGCAGTACTTC.

The chain recombines TRBV28 with TRBJ1-2; a weak D match, TRBD1 (5 bases). The CDR3 covers 15 residues. V was cut by 6 bases and J by 5 bases, with 19 bases left in between. The germline CDR1 and CDR2 sequences are MDHEN and SYDVKM. CDR3 protein: CASSPPGRIGYGYTF. DNA of the CDR3: TGTGCCAGCAGCCCCCCAGGGAGGATCGGGTATGGCTACACCTTC.

V is TRBV13 and J is TRBJ2-5; D may be TRBD1 (6 bases). V was pared by 6 bases and J by 1 base, with 9 bases between. Germline CDR1 and CDR2: PRHDT and FYEKMQ (reference sequence). This CDR3 has 13 residues. CDR3 protein: CASRMDSQETQYF. CDR3 bases: TGTGCCAGCAGGATGGACAGCCAAGAGACCCAGTACTTC.

The chain uses TRBV11-3 and TRBJ2-3, with 9 bases that match TRBD1. The V segment lost 3 bases and the J segment 0 bases; nucleotides outside the gene matches: 1. The CDR3 sequence is 15 residues long. From germline, CDR1 is SGHNT and CDR2 YENEEA. The CDR3 nucleotides are TGTGCCAGCAGCTTCGGGACAGGGAGCACAGATACGCAGTATTTT. Translated, it gives CASSFGTGSTDTQYF.

V usage is TRBV5-6 and J usage is TRBJ2-2, with TRBD2 identical over 12 bases. This CDR3 has 17 residues. V shed 2 bases, J shed 2 bases, and the junction held 4 bases outside the gene matches. Germline values: CDR1 SGHDT, CDR2 YYEEEE. The DNA for the CDR3 is TGTGCCAGCAGCTTCAGTGGACTAGCGGGAAACACCGGGGAGCTGTTTTTT. This encodes CASSFSGLAGNTGELFF.

The rearrangement links TRBV4-2 to TRBJ2-7; no clear D. Deletions cut 0 bases from V and 3 bases from J, with 6 bases between. The CDR3 extends over 13 amino acids. Germline V CDR1 and CDR2: LGHNA, YNFKEQ. In DNA form, the CDR3 reads TGTGCCAGCAGCCAAGATCCTAACTACGAGCAGTACTTC. Protein product: CASSQDPNYEQYF.

The chain uses TRBV9 and TRBJ2-6, with 9 positions matching TRBD1. Germline-derived CDR1 and CDR2 are SGDLS and YYNGEE. The CDR3 runs 18 residues. The V gene end was trimmed by 0 bases and the J gene end by 2 bases; junction bases not matched to a gene: 6. The CDR3, as DNA: TGTGCCAGCAGCGTAGCCGGACAGGGGCTACCTGGGGCCAACGTCCTGACTTTC. Translated, it gives CASSVAGQGLPGANVLTF. Full variable domain (outside the CDR3, taken from reference TRBV9 and TRBJ2-6): DSGVTQTPKHLITATGQRVTLRCSPRSGDLSVYWYQQSLDQGLQFLIQYYNGEERAKGNILERFSAQQFPDLHSELNLSSLELGDSALYFCASSVAGQGLPGANVLTFGAGSRLTVL.

The chain links TRBV18 to TRBJ2-2; D remains unclear. Germline CDR1 KGHSH, CDR2 LQKENI. Trimming took off 6 bases at V and 6 bases at J, with 14 bases between the two ends. The CDR3 is made up of 14 amino acids. DNA of the CDR3: TGTGCCAGCTCCTCCAAGCAGGCAGCCGGGGAGCTGTTTTTT. The encoded protein is CASSSKQAAGELFF.

This clone was seen once. The chain couples TRBV7-9 to TRBJ1-2; a weak D match, TRBD1 (5 bases). CDR1 is SEHNR, CDR2 FQNEAQ, per germline (reference sequence). The V end lost 5 bases, the J end lost 2 bases, and 12 bases lay between the germline ends. The CDR3 sequence is 14 residues long. The CDR3 sequence: CASSEQGANYGYTF. For the CDR3, the DNA is TGTGCCAGCAGCGAGCAAGGGGCGAACTATGGCTACACCTTC. The full variable domain, with the rest looked up from reference TRBV7-9 and TRBJ1-2, is DTGVSQNPRHKITKRGQNVTFRCDPISEHNRLYWYRQTLGQGPEFLTYFQNEAQLEKSRLLSDRFSAERPKGSFSTLEIQRTEQGDSAMYLCASSEQGANYGYTFGSGTRLTVV.

V usage is TRBV10-3 and J usage is TRBJ1-5, with 11 bases matching TRBD1. V lost 10 bases to trimming and J lost 1 base; unmatched junction nucleotides: 6. The CDR3 is 15 residues long. Germline V gene sequence: CDR1 ENHRY, CDR2 SYGVKD. This CDR3 is CATRDRGTSNQPQHF. Written as DNA, the CDR3 is TGTGCCACACGGGACAGGGGGACGAGCAATCAGCCCCAGCATTTT.

The rearrangement uses TRBV7-2 and TRBJ2-1, with TRBD2 matching 11 bases. V shed 2 bases, J shed 0 bases, and the junction held 9 bases outside the gene matches. CDR1 SGHTA and CDR2 FQGNSA come from the germline V gene. The CDR3 covers 19 residues. This CDR3 reads CASSLRLLAGVISYNEQFF. As DNA, the CDR3 is TGTGCCAGCAGCTTAAGGTTACTAGCGGGGGTGATCTCCTACAATGAGCAGTTCTTC.

This rearrangement joins TRBV11-2 to TRBJ1-1; no clear D gene. CDR1 and CDR2 from the germline V gene are SGHAT and FQNNGV. Trimming cost V 5 bases and J 1 base, with 8 bases left between them. The CDR3 has 13 amino acids. CDR3 loop: CASSNRQNTEAFF. Here the CDR3 DNA reads TGTGCCAGCAGCAACCGACAGAACACTGAAGCTTTCTTT.

The chain links TRBV28 to TRBJ2-7; 14 bases match TRBD2. There are 16 residues in the CDR3. V dropped 3 bases and J dropped 6; count of bases not matched to a gene: 7. CDR1 is MDHEN and CDR2 is SYDVKM in the germline V gene. The chain's CDR3 is CASSFLTSGREGEQYF. CDR3 DNA: TGTGCCAGCAGTTTTCTGACTAGCGGGAGGGAGGGCGAGCAGTACTTC.

The chain carries TRBV7-2 and TRBJ1-5; TRBD1 is a possible D gene (6 bases). The CDR3 consists of 15 residues. Germline V gives CDR1 SGHTA, CDR2 FQGNSA. V was cut by 3 bases and J by 4 bases, with 13 bases left in between. The CDR3 reads CASSFSRQENQPQHF. DNA for the CDR3: TGTGCCAGCAGCTTCTCTAGACAGGAGAATCAGCCCCAGCATTTT.

The chain employs TRBV4-1 and TRBJ2-2, with TRBD2 identical over 10 bases. Germline trimming cut 1 base from V and 2 bases from J; bases unmatched to any gene: 7. Looked up from germline, CDR1 is MGHRA and CDR2 is YSYEKL. This CDR3 has 18 residues. The CDR3 loop is CASSQVSSGRLNTGELFF. Written as DNA, the CDR3 is TGCGCCAGCAGCCAAGTTAGTAGCGGGAGGCTTAACACCGGGGAGCTGTTTTTT.

This clone was counted once. This chain connects TRBV18 to TRBJ1-1; D is perhaps TRBD1 (5 bases). Trimming removed 9 bases from V and 4 bases from J, with 15 bases in between. Looked up from germline, CDR1 is KGHSH and CDR2 is LQKENI. This CDR3 has 13 amino acids. CDR3 sequence: CASEGLRGTEAFF. The DNA for the CDR3 is TGTGCCAGTGAGGGACTGAGGGGCACTGAAGCTTTCTTT.

The CDR3 sequence: CASSSGRSENTGELFF. The CDR3 coding sequence is TGTGCCAGTAGTAGTGGCAGGTCAGAGAACACCGGGGAGCTGTTTTTT. The genes are TRBV19 and TRBJ2-2; no definite D call. The CDR3 loop spans 16 amino acids. Germline V gene sequence: CDR1 LNHDA, CDR2 SQIVND (reference sequence). V was cut by 4 bases and J by 1 base, with 13 bases left in between.

This clone was detected once. The chain recombines TRBV19 with TRBJ2-3; 8 positions agree with TRBD2. V trimming: 6 bases; J trimming: 2 bases; junction bases outside the gene matches: 7. CDR1 is LNHDA, CDR2 SQIVND, per germline (reference sequence). CDR3 size: 15 residues. The CDR3: CASREASGYTDTQYF. The CDR3 nucleotides read TGTGCCAGTAGGGAGGCTAGCGGGTACACAGATACGCAGTATTTT. Drawing the rest from reference TRBV19 and TRBJ2-3, the complete variable domain is DGGITQSPKYLFRKEGQNVTLSCEQNLNHDAMYWYRQDPGQGLRLIYYSQIVNDFQKGDIAEGYSVSREKKESFPLTVTSAQKNPTAFYLCASREASGYTDTQYFGPGTRLTVL.

V usage is TRBV27 and J usage is TRBJ1-2; D is unresolved. Germline-derived CDR1 and CDR2 are MNHEY and SMNVEV (reference sequence). The CDR3 length is 13 residues. The V and J ends lost 8 bases and 1 base respectively, with 11 bases between them. CDR3: CASSRGVNYGYTF. CDR3 DNA: TGTGCCAGCTCACGGGGTGTTAACTATGGCTACACCTTC.

In this sample, this clone turned up once. The chain links TRBV2 to TRBJ1-2; TRBD1 might be the D (6 bases). The germline V gene encodes CDR1 SNHLY and CDR2 FYNNEI. The CDR3 totals 19 residues. V gave up 8 bases and J gave up 2 bases, with 30 bases separating them. The CDR3 region has the DNA TGTGCCAGCTCTCGAGGGGGGGGCTCCTTTACTTCAAACAACTATGGCTACACCTTC. Amino acid sequence: CASSRGGGSFTSNNYGYTF.

This chain joins TRBV5-1 and TRBJ1-2; 8 bases are a match to TRBD1. In germline, CDR1 is SGHRS, CDR2 YFSETQ. The CDR3 spans 16 residues. V was pared by 2 bases and J by 0 bases, with 6 bases of the junction left unmatched. The CDR3 nucleotides read TGCGCCAGCAGCTTTGTCGGACAGGGACCTAACTATGGCTACACCTTC. Encoded protein: CASSFVGQGPNYGYTF.

This chain joins TRBV27 and TRBJ2-5, with 10 bases that match TRBD2. The V segment lost 6 bases and the J segment 5 bases; nucleotides outside the gene matches: 12. The CDR3 has 16 residues. Per germline, CDR1 MNHEY and CDR2 SMNVEV (reference sequence). CDR3 sequence (DNA): TGTGCCAGCAGATTGAAGCGGGAGGGCCTGAAGGAGACCCAGTACTTC. As protein: CASRLKREGLKETQYF.

The V gene is TRBV6-6, the J gene TRBJ2-1; TRBD2 agrees at 11 bases. With V trimmed by 5 bases and J by 3 bases, 3 bases remained unmatched. Germline-derived CDR1 and CDR2 are MNHNY and SVGAGI (reference sequence). The CDR3 runs 15 residues. This CDR3 is CASSGTSGNYNEQFF. CDR3 nucleotides: TGTGCCAGCAGTGGGACTAGCGGTAACTACAATGAGCAGTTCTTC.

V and J are TRBV30 and TRBJ2-7; D is uncertain. The CDR3 totals 11 residues. V shed 2 bases and J shed 2 bases, with 4 bases lying between them. Germline CDR1 reads GTSNPN; CDR2 reads SVGIG (reference sequence). CDR3 loop: CAWSRAYEQYF. CDR3 nucleotides: TGTGCCTGGAGTCGCGCCTACGAGCAGTACTTC.

In its sample, this clone was seen once. The V call is TRBV27, the J call TRBJ2-3, with 7 bases aligning to TRBD1. Germline V gives CDR1 MNHEY, CDR2 SMNVEV (reference sequence). J was trimmed by 0 bases and V by 6 bases; bases with no gene match: 9. This CDR3 is built from 16 residues. The CDR3: CASRSRGGGSTDTQYF. CDR3 bases: TGTGCCAGCAGATCTCGAGGGGGCGGAAGCACAGATACGCAGTATTTT.

A single count supports this clone. The rearrangement joins TRBV7-2 to TRBJ1-3; D call uncertain. Germline V lookup: CDR1 SGHTA, CDR2 FQGNSA. V gave up 1 base and J gave up 1 base, with 8 bases separating them. The CDR3 has 15 residues. The CDR3 DNA is TGTGCCAGCAGCTTAGGGGCAGCTTCTGGAAACACCATATATTTT. Its translation is CASSLGAASGNTIYF.